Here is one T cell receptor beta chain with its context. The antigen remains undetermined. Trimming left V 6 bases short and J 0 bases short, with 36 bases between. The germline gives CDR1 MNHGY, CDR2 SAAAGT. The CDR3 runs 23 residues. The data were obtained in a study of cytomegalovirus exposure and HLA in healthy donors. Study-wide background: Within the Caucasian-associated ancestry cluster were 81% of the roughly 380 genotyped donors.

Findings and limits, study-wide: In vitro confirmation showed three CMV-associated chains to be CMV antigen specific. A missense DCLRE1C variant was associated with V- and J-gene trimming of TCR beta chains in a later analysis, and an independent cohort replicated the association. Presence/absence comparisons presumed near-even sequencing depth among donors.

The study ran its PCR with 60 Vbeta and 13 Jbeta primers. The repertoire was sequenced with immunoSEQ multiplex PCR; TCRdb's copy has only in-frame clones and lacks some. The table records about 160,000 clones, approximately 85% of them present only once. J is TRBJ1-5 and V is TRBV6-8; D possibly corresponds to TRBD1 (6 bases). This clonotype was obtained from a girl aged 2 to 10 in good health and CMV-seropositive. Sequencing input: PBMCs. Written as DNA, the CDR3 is TGTGCCAGCAGGGGTAGTCGCCACCTTACTCCGGGACACTTATTCTATAGCAATCAGCCCCAGCATTTT. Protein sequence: CASRGSRHLTPGHLFYSNQPQHF.